Listed below are T cell receptor beta chains from one sample, sequenced in a study of metastatic and nonmetastatic thyroid tumors. From the PCR reads, TCRdb re-called clones with MiXCR. The table has approximately 25,000 clones, roughly a quarter seen once; the top ten hold 15% to 20%. Material: blood. The receptors stem from a male donor with papillary thyroid cancer or a benign thyroid nodule (not recorded which). Some clones in this sample may be carry-over from other donors' samples. CDR3s include the opening cysteine and the closing phenylalanine or tryptophan. Each record gives: D gene, J gene, V gene, clone size, CDR3 protein, CDR3 DNA. The D gene is left open where the match is weak. Rows give clone size only sometimes, using once, few, many, or a class for an expanded clone.

d_gene: -
j_gene: TRBJ2-6
v_gene: TRBV4-3
abundance: -
CDR3aa: CASSQEEGAGANVLTF
CDR3nt: TGCGCCAGCAGCCAAGAAGAAGGGGCTGGGGCCAACGTCCTGACTTTC

d_gene: TRBD1
j_gene: TRBJ1-2
v_gene: TRBV6-1
abundance: -
CDR3aa: CASRPGTDVRGGDYGYTF
CDR3nt: TGTGCCAGCAGACCTGGGACAGACGTGCGGGGCGGCGACTATGGATACACCTTC

d_gene: TRBD1
j_gene: TRBJ2-6
v_gene: TRBV6-1
abundance: few
CDR3aa: CASRPGQGISGANVLTF
CDR3nt: TGTGCCAGCAGACCGGGACAGGGGATCTCTGGGGCCAACGTCCTGACTTTC

d_gene: TRBD2
j_gene: TRBJ2-5
v_gene: TRBV18
abundance: many
CDR3aa: CASSLGTSGSGQETQYF
CDR3nt: TGTGCCAGCTCACTTGGGACTAGCGGGAGCGGGCAAGAGACCCAGTACTTC

d_gene: -
j_gene: TRBJ1-6
v_gene: TRBV3-1
abundance: -
CDR3aa: CASSHQGNSPLHF
CDR3nt: TGTGCCAGCAGCCATCAGGGGAATTCACCCCTCCACTTT

d_gene: -
j_gene: TRBJ2-5
v_gene: TRBV6-1
abundance: many
CDR3aa: CASRTHGGGSPETQYF
CDR3nt: TGTGCCAGCCGAACCCATGGAGGTGGTTCCCCAGAGACCCAGTACTTC

d_gene: -
j_gene: TRBJ2-7
v_gene: TRBV5-1
abundance: many
CDR3aa: CASSLDRYEQYF
CDR3nt: TGCGCCAGCAGCTTGGACAGGTACGAGCAGTACTTC

d_gene: TRBD2
j_gene: TRBJ2-7
v_gene: TRBV5-4
abundance: many
CDR3aa: CASSPGGSGRTYEQYF
CDR3nt: TGTGCCAGCAGCCCCGGGGGTAGCGGGAGAACCTACGAGCAGTACTTC

d_gene: -
j_gene: TRBJ2-7
v_gene: TRBV29-1
abundance: few
CDR3aa: CSVGAGTRGNEQYF
CDR3nt: TGCAGCGTGGGTGCCGGGACCCGCGGTAACGAGCAGTACTTC

d_gene: -
j_gene: TRBJ1-6
v_gene: TRBV15
abundance: few
CDR3aa: CATSIGGFFSPLHF
CDR3nt: TGTGCCACCAGCATCGGAGGGTTTTTTTCACCCCTCCACTTT

d_gene: TRBD2
j_gene: TRBJ2-1
v_gene: TRBV28
abundance: many
CDR3aa: CASRTLAGEGNEQFF
CDR3nt: TGTGCCAGCAGGACCCTAGCGGGAGAAGGGAATGAGCAGTTCTTC

d_gene: -
j_gene: TRBJ1-1
v_gene: TRBV6-2/TRBV6-3
abundance: -
CDR3aa: CASRDQREAFF
CDR3nt: TGTGCCAGCCGGGATCAGCGTGAAGCTTTCTTT

d_gene: TRBD2
j_gene: TRBJ2-3
v_gene: TRBV9
abundance: once
CDR3aa: CASSVGPLTSGMWADTQYF
CDR3nt: TGTGCCAGCAGCGTAGGCCCTTTGACTAGCGGGATGTGGGCAGATACGCAGTATTTT

d_gene: -
j_gene: TRBJ1-2
v_gene: TRBV29-1
abundance: many
CDR3aa: CSVETPYSRLYTF
CDR3nt: TGCAGCGTTGAAACACCATACAGCCGACTTTACACCTTC

d_gene: -
j_gene: TRBJ1-5
v_gene: TRBV20-1
abundance: -
CDR3aa: CSASPFPGRDEPQHF
CDR3nt: TGCAGTGCTAGTCCTTTCCCGGGCCGGGATGAGCCCCAGCATTTT

d_gene: -
j_gene: TRBJ2-7
v_gene: TRBV20-1
abundance: -
CDR3aa: CSARDRMSYEQYF
CDR3nt: TGCAGTGCTAGAGACAGGATGAGCTACGAGCAGTACTTC

d_gene: -
j_gene: TRBJ2-1
v_gene: TRBV11-1
abundance: many
CDR3aa: CASSPGGFRDPFF
CDR3nt: TGTGCCAGCAGCCCAGGGGGGTTCAGGGATCCGTTCTTC

d_gene: -
j_gene: TRBJ2-7
v_gene: TRBV28
abundance: medium-sized
CDR3aa: CASSTIGYEQYF
CDR3nt: TGTGCCAGCAGCACCATTGGCTACGAGCAGTACTTC

d_gene: -
j_gene: TRBJ1-2
v_gene: TRBV20-1
abundance: many
CDR3aa: CSARDYGYTF
CDR3nt: TGCAGTGCTAGGGACTATGGCTACACCTTC

d_gene: -
j_gene: TRBJ2-7
v_gene: TRBV20-1
abundance: many
CDR3aa: CSAPNRGGTGYEQYF
CDR3nt: TGCAGTGCTCCTAACCGAGGGGGTACAGGATACGAGCAGTACTTC

d_gene: -
j_gene: TRBJ2-4
v_gene: TRBV30
abundance: many
CDR3aa: CAWSWGEGDIQYF
CDR3nt: TGTGCCTGGAGCTGGGGAGAGGGGGACATTCAGTACTTC

d_gene: -
j_gene: TRBJ2-7
v_gene: TRBV7-9
abundance: -
CDR3aa: CASKLSGFVDLYF
CDR3nt: TGTGCCAGCAAGCTTTCAGGTTTTGTCGACCTGTACTTC

d_gene: -
j_gene: TRBJ2-1
v_gene: TRBV19
abundance: few
CDR3aa: CSSSIWQGFNEQFF
CDR3nt: TGTTCCAGTAGTATCTGGCAGGGTTTTAATGAGCAGTTCTTC

d_gene: -
j_gene: TRBJ2-6
v_gene: TRBV3-1
abundance: many
CDR3aa: CASSPSSGANVLTF
CDR3nt: TGTGCCAGCAGCCCCTCCTCTGGGGCCAACGTCCTGACTTTC

d_gene: TRBD2
j_gene: TRBJ2-5
v_gene: TRBV20-1
abundance: many
CDR3aa: CSARRWEGQETQYF
CDR3nt: TGCAGTGCTAGAAGGTGGGAGGGCCAAGAGACCCAGTACTTC

d_gene: TRBD2
j_gene: TRBJ2-3
v_gene: TRBV11-2
abundance: -
CDR3aa: CASSFYRLGLALGYTQFF
CDR3nt: TGTGCCAGCAGCTTCTACCGGCTTGGACTAGCCCTGGGATATACGCAGTTTTTT

d_gene: TRBD1
j_gene: TRBJ1-1
v_gene: TRBV18
abundance: many
CDR3aa: CASSQGQGYTEAFF
CDR3nt: TGTGCCAGCTCACAGGGACAGGGCTACACTGAAGCTTTCTTT

d_gene: -
j_gene: TRBJ2-7
v_gene: TRBV7-6
abundance: -
CDR3aa: CASSLSRLQSSVPYEQYF
CDR3nt: TGTGCCAGCAGCTTAAGCAGGTTGCAGTCTAGCGTGCCCTACGAGCAGTACTTC

d_gene: -
j_gene: TRBJ2-7
v_gene: TRBV28
abundance: many
CDR3aa: CASSFYYEQYF
CDR3nt: TGTGCCAGCAGTTTTTACTACGAGCAGTACTTC

d_gene: -
j_gene: TRBJ2-3
v_gene: TRBV30
abundance: many
CDR3aa: CAWSVSGGFTDTQYF
CDR3nt: TGTGCCTGGAGTGTAAGTGGCGGGTTCACAGATACGCAGTATTTT

d_gene: TRBD1
j_gene: TRBJ1-1
v_gene: TRBV7-2
abundance: medium-sized
CDR3aa: CASSPSRTGTTEAFF
CDR3nt: TGTGCCAGCAGCCCCTCTCGGACAGGTACCACTGAAGCTTTCTTT

d_gene: -
j_gene: TRBJ1-1
v_gene: TRBV2
abundance: -
CDR3aa: CASSQGLNSEAFF
CDR3nt: TGTGCCAGCAGTCAGGGACTGAACTCTGAAGCTTTCTTT

d_gene: -
j_gene: TRBJ2-1
v_gene: TRBV29-1
abundance: few
CDR3aa: CSAKTPGHSHNEQFF
CDR3nt: TGCAGCGCTAAAACCCCGGGACATTCACACAATGAGCAGTTCTTC

d_gene: TRBD2
j_gene: TRBJ2-3
v_gene: TRBV11-2
abundance: -
CDR3aa: CASSFMLAETDTQYF
CDR3nt: TGTGCCAGCAGCTTCATGCTAGCGGAAACAGATACGCAGTATTTT

d_gene: -
j_gene: TRBJ2-3
v_gene: TRBV28
abundance: many
CDR3aa: CASSPGQSGATQYF
CDR3nt: TGTGCCAGCAGTCCCGGACAGTCAGGCGCGACGCAGTATTTT

d_gene: TRBD2
j_gene: TRBJ2-7
v_gene: TRBV18
abundance: -
CDR3aa: CASSLLAGEGEHYF
CDR3nt: TGTGCCAGCTCTCTACTCGCGGGAGAAGGCGAGCACTACTTC

d_gene: -
j_gene: TRBJ1-2
v_gene: TRBV9
abundance: many
CDR3aa: CASSATSPKQGSGYTF
CDR3nt: TGTGCCAGCAGCGCCACATCTCCAAAACAGGGATCTGGCTACACCTTC

d_gene: -
j_gene: TRBJ1-5
v_gene: TRBV19
abundance: medium-sized
CDR3aa: CASSIGRDIQPQHF
CDR3nt: TGTGCCAGTAGTATAGGGAGGGATATACAGCCCCAGCATTTT

d_gene: TRBD1
j_gene: TRBJ2-3
v_gene: TRBV5-5
abundance: many
CDR3aa: CASSVSGTVTDTQYF
CDR3nt: TGTGCCAGCAGCGTCTCCGGGACAGTCACAGATACGCAGTATTTT

d_gene: -
j_gene: TRBJ1-1
v_gene: TRBV9
abundance: -
CDR3aa: CASSVNSGDTEAFF
CDR3nt: TGTGCCAGCAGCGTAAACAGTGGGGACACTGAAGCTTTCTTT

d_gene: TRBD1
j_gene: TRBJ2-6
v_gene: TRBV28
abundance: -
CDR3aa: CASRLLTGRPSGANVLPF
CDR3nt: TGTGCCAGCAGATTACTGACAGGGCGTCCATCTGGGGCCAACGTACTGCCTTTC

d_gene: -
j_gene: TRBJ1-1
v_gene: TRBV10-3
abundance: -
CDR3aa: CAISESDTSEAFF
CDR3nt: TGTGCCATCAGTGAGTCGGACACTTCTGAAGCTTTCTTT

d_gene: TRBD1
j_gene: TRBJ1-6
v_gene: TRBV11-3
abundance: -
CDR3aa: CASSSGQDSPLHF
CDR3nt: TGTGCCAGCAGCTCGGGACAGGATTCACCCCTCCACTTT

d_gene: TRBD2
j_gene: TRBJ2-3
v_gene: TRBV4-2
abundance: -
CDR3aa: CASRRSWEAGAVVDTQYF
CDR3nt: TGTGCCAGCAGGCGTTCCTGGGAAGCGGGAGCGGTTGTGGATACGCAGTATTTT

d_gene: TRBD2
j_gene: TRBJ2-1
v_gene: TRBV9
abundance: once
CDR3aa: CASIVASGIHNEQFF
CDR3nt: TGTGCCAGCATCGTAGCTAGCGGGATCCACAATGAGCAGTTCTTC

d_gene: -
j_gene: TRBJ2-3
v_gene: TRBV20-1
abundance: -
CDR3aa: CSAGDSRPDTQYF
CDR3nt: TGCAGTGCTGGTGACAGCCGCCCAGATACGCAGTATTTT

d_gene: -
j_gene: TRBJ1-5
v_gene: TRBV18
abundance: many
CDR3aa: CASSGQINQPQHF
CDR3nt: TGTGCCAGCTCAGGGCAGATCAATCAGCCCCAGCATTTT

d_gene: -
j_gene: TRBJ1-3
v_gene: TRBV9
abundance: many
CDR3aa: CASSVEASIGNTIYF
CDR3nt: TGTGCCAGCAGCGTAGAGGCCTCTATAGGGAACACCATATATTTT

d_gene: TRBD2
j_gene: TRBJ2-7
v_gene: TRBV15
abundance: few
CDR3aa: CATSREGGEQQYF
CDR3nt: TGTGCCACCAGCAGAGAGGGGGGGGAACAGCAGTACTTC

d_gene: TRBD2
j_gene: TRBJ2-7
v_gene: TRBV28
abundance: few
CDR3aa: CASIFGLAGSPYKQYF
CDR3nt: TGTGCCAGCATTTTCGGACTAGCGGGGAGCCCCTACAAGCAGTACTTC

d_gene: TRBD1
j_gene: TRBJ2-1
v_gene: TRBV28
abundance: -
CDR3aa: CASSDDRGLAGNEQFF
CDR3nt: TGTGCCAGCAGCGATGACAGGGGGCTCGCTGGCAATGAGCAGTTCTTC

d_gene: -
j_gene: TRBJ2-1
v_gene: TRBV11-1
abundance: medium-sized
CDR3aa: CASSLGAAGQFF
CDR3nt: TGTGCCAGCAGCTTAGGGGCCGCGGGGCAGTTCTTC

d_gene: -
j_gene: TRBJ2-1
v_gene: TRBV20-1
abundance: -
CDR3aa: CSASRGALNNEQFF
CDR3nt: TGCAGTGCATCTAGGGGGGCGCTAAACAATGAGCAGTTCTTC

d_gene: -
j_gene: TRBJ1-2
v_gene: TRBV4-2
abundance: -
CDR3aa: CASSQSWYRARKNYGYTF
CDR3nt: TGTGCCAGCAGCCAAAGCTGGTACAGAGCCCGGAAAAACTATGGCTACACCTTC

d_gene: TRBD1
j_gene: TRBJ1-2
v_gene: TRBV11-2
abundance: medium-sized
CDR3aa: CASSLGQGGNGYTF
CDR3nt: TGTGCCAGCAGCTTAGGACAGGGGGGGAATGGCTACACCTTC

d_gene: -
j_gene: TRBJ2-2
v_gene: TRBV4-3
abundance: medium-sized
CDR3aa: CASSQEAPGGELFF
CDR3nt: TGCGCCAGCAGCCAAGAAGCTCCGGGCGGGGAGCTGTTTTTT

d_gene: -
j_gene: TRBJ1-5
v_gene: TRBV20-1
abundance: -
CDR3aa: CSARIGGDQPQHF
CDR3nt: TGCAGTGCCAGGATTGGGGGGGATCAGCCCCAGCATTTT

d_gene: -
j_gene: TRBJ2-7
v_gene: TRBV12-3/TRBV12-4
abundance: medium-sized
CDR3aa: CASSRGYEQYF
CDR3nt: TGTGCCAGCAGTCGGGGGTACGAGCAGTACTTC

d_gene: -
j_gene: TRBJ1-6
v_gene: TRBV28
abundance: medium-sized
CDR3aa: CATLSPRTSSYNSPLHF
CDR3nt: TGTGCCACTCTATCCCCCAGGACCAGCTCCTATAATTCACCCCTCCACTTT